This T cell receptor beta chain is drawn from a study of blood T cell repertoires in COVID-19. Assay: immunoSEQ multiplex PCR; the TCRdb copy retains only in-frame clones and omits some. The repertoire holds about 160,000 clones, 80% to 90% seen once, with approximately 19% in the top ten. Sequencing input: peripheral blood. The sequence came from a woman older than 75 with acute or convalescent COVID-19.

In DNA, the CDR3 is TGTGCCAGCAGTCCCGGGGACAGGCCTCGAAACACCATATATTTT. Protein product: CASSPGDRPRNTIYF. The V and J genes are TRBV6-5 and TRBJ1-3; 8 bases are a match to TRBD1. Unmatched junction bases numbered 8, after V lost 5 bases and J lost 5 bases. Germline CDR1 reads MNHEY; CDR2 reads SVGAGI. This CDR3 region has 15 residues.